This T cell receptor beta chain derives from a study of blood T cell repertoires in COVID-19. The CDR3 extends over 13 amino acids. Germline CDR1 and CDR2: LNHDA and SQIVND (reference sequence). With 6 bases clipped from V and 3 bases from J, the junction kept 3 bases outside the gene matches. Assay used: immunoSEQ multiplex PCR; TCRdb lists only in-frame clones, some missing. The profile shows about 280,000 clones, 90% of them singletons. Notes on this clone: This sample includes further DNA sequences coding for the same CDR3.

The receptor's source is a woman aged 18 to 35 with acute COVID-19. Sequences were obtained from PBMCs or T cells enriched from blood (not recorded which). The chain recombines TRBV19 with TRBJ2-7, with 9 bases that match TRBD1. The CDR3 coding sequence is TGTGCCAGTAGGGGACAGGGAGACTACGAGCAGTACTTC. Its translation: CASRGQGDYEQYF.